The sequence of this T cell receptor beta chain was determined in a study of blood T cell repertoires in COVID-19. About the study: Samples representing acute and convalescent COVID-19 were sourced from the United States, Italy and Spain. The analysed material was cDNA or gDNA that came from T cells, B-cell-depleted T cells, or PBMCs.

The V gene's germline CDR1 is SEHNR and CDR2 FQNEAQ (reference sequence). V lost 5 bases to trimming and J lost 1 base, with 23 bases between them. This CDR3 is built from 18 residues. Original methodology: Quantification of nucleated cells was approximated via reference gene primer amplification. Repertoires were generated with immunoSEQ multiplex PCR, while TCRdb's copy carries only in-frame clones and drops some. V and J calls and clone size come straight from that table; D and trimming were deduced from the DNA. Of 140,000 to 150,000 clones listed, around 84% are singletons. This TCR derives from a human donor with acute or convalescent COVID-19. The donor label of this sample is uncertain. This chain joins TRBV7-9 and TRBJ1-1; a weak D match, TRBD1 (6 bases). Input material: peripheral blood. The CDR3 spells CASSGNREMSLQNTEAFF. As DNA, the CDR3 is TGTGCCAGCAGCGGGAACAGGGAGATGAGCCTACAGAACACTGAAGCTTTCTTT.